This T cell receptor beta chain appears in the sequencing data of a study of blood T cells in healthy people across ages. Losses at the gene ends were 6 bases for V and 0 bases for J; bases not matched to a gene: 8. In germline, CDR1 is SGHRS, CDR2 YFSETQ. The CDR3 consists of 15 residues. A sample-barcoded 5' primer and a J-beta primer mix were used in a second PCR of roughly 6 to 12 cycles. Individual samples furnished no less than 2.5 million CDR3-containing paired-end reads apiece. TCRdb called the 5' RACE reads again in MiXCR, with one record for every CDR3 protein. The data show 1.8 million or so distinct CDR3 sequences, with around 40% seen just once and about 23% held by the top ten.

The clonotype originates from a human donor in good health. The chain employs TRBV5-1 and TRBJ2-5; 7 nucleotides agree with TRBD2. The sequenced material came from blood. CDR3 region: CASKVTSDYQETQYF. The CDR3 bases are TGCGCCAGCAAGGTTACTAGCGACTACCAAGAGACCCAGTACTTC.